The clone carrying this T cell receptor (beta chain) was seen once. Antigen unknown. This sample stems from a study of cytomegalovirus exposure and HLA in healthy donors. Whole-study findings and limits: Upon later analysis, TCR association rates were observed to vary by HLA locus, being highest for DRB1 and lowest for HLA-C.

Researchers ran the PCR with 60 Vbeta and 13 Jbeta primers. Repertoires were generated with immunoSEQ multiplex PCR, while TCRdb's copy carries only in-frame clones and drops some. Found here are some 150,000 clones, 75% to 80% of them singletons; the top ten hold around 1.5%. Per germline, CDR1 MNHNY and CDR2 SVGAGI (reference sequence). This CDR3 is built from 14 residues. V shed 0 bases and J shed 10 bases, with 15 bases lying between them. This sequence joins TRBV6-6 and TRBJ1-1; D is possibly TRBD1 (5 bases). Sequencing used PBMCs. The clonotype was recovered from a female donor in good health and CMV-seronegative. The CDR3 is CASSYSSRAGGAFF. CDR3 sequence (DNA): TGTGCCAGCAGTTACTCGAGCAGGGCGGGAGGAGCTTTCTTT.